The 5 T cell receptor beta chains below were found in one sample sequenced in a study of T cell responses to AZD1222 COVID-19 vaccine. Only in-frame clones appear in the TCRdb table, and some are missing; sequencing was by immunoSEQ multiplex PCR. The sample includes 150,000 or so clones, about 91% of them seen just once. The sample in question was peripheral blood, obtained on day 0 of AZD1222 vaccination. The receptors shown here come from an adult in good health.

This chain links TRBV27 with TRBJ1-6; D remains ambiguous. V dropped 6 bases and J dropped 6 bases, with 6 bases sitting between them. Germline CDR1 reads MNHEY; CDR2 reads SMNVEV (reference sequence). CDR3 length: 12 amino acids. In nucleotides, the CDR3 is TGTGCCAGCAGCTTTTCTAATTCACCCCTCCACTTT. This translates into CASSFSNSPLHF.

The chain couples TRBV5-6 to TRBJ1-1, with 11 bases aligning to TRBD1. CDR3 length equals 15 residues. After removal of 4 bases from V and 5 bases from J, the junction contained 7 bases not matched to a gene. Germline values: CDR1 SGHDT, CDR2 YYEEEE. CDR3 DNA: TGTGCCAGCAGCGGGACAGGGGGGCTGGATACTGAAGCTTTCTTT. It yields the protein CASSGTGGLDTEAFF.

The chain couples TRBV9 to TRBJ1-2; maybe TRBD1 (6 bases). Germline assignment: CDR1 SGDLS and CDR2 YYNGEE. The CDR3 contains 17 residues. Deletions cut 2 bases from V and 0 bases from J, with 17 bases between. The CDR3 is CASSVDSTLSPNYGYTF. Here the CDR3 DNA reads TGTGCCAGCAGCGTGGACAGCACCCTATCCCCTAACTATGGCTACACCTTC.

This rearrangement joins TRBV9 to TRBJ2-7, with no clear D. The CDR3 has 12 amino acids. Per germline, CDR1 SGDLS and CDR2 YYNGEE. V was cut by 2 bases and J by 3 bases, with 6 bases left in between. The CDR3 spells CASSVGDYEQYF. CDR3 DNA: TGTGCCAGCAGCGTCGGAGACTACGAGCAGTACTTC.

This clone was counted once. In nucleotides, the CDR3 is TGTGCCAGCAGCTCCGGGAACCAAGAGACCCAGTACTTC. As protein: CASSSGNQETQYF. The rearrangement links TRBV11-3 to TRBJ2-5; weak D call: TRBD2 (5 bases). V was cut by 4 bases and J by 0 bases, with 6 bases left in between. CDR1 is SGHNT, CDR2 YENEEA, per germline. The CDR3 is made up of 13 amino acids.